A selection of T cell receptor beta chains follows, all from one sample in a study of blood T cell repertoires in COVID-19. Clones were sequenced by immunoSEQ multiplex PCR, and TCRdb holds only the in-frame ones, with some missing. Altogether under 250,000 clones are present, around 80% being singletons, with the ten largest covering 2.5% to 3%. Sequenced input: peripheral blood. All receptors come from a man aged 50 or older with active or convalescent COVID-19. Both conserved end residues are part of each CDR3. A D gene is named only where the DNA matches it firmly. Clone size, where shown, is once, few, many, or a class for clones that have expanded.

>once|TRBV29-1|.|TRBJ2-7
CSVKVGSTYEQYF
TGCAGCGTTAAAGTCGGGTCCACCTACGAGCAGTACTTC
>.|TRBV24-1|TRBD2|TRBJ2-1
CATSDSYPASGSSYNEQFF
TGTGCCACCAGTGATTCGTACCCGGCTAGCGGGAGTTCCTACAATGAGCAGTTCTTC
>.|TRBV2|.|TRBJ1-2
CASEGETGNGYTF
TGTGCCAGCGAAGGGGAAACAGGGAATGGCTACACCTTC
>.|TRBV5-4|TRBD1|TRBJ1-2
CASSNDRGYGYTF
TGTGCCAGCAGTAATGACAGGGGCTATGGCTACACCTTC
>once|TRBV15|TRBD1|TRBJ1-4
CATSSGQAPWEKLFF
TGTGCCACCAGCAGCGGACAGGCCCCTTGGGAAAAACTGTTTTTT
>.|TRBV7-3|TRBD2|TRBJ2-1
CASSVSGRANEQFF
TGTGCCAGCAGCGTCAGCGGGAGGGCCAATGAGCAGTTCTTC
>.|TRBV6-1|.|TRBJ2-1
CASSETPGTPSDEQFF
TGTGCCAGCAGTGAAACTCCCGGGACTCCCTCGGATGAGCAGTTCTTC
>.|TRBV3-1/TRBV3-2|TRBD1|TRBJ1-1
CASSQDYRGTEAFF
TGTGCCAGCAGCCAAGACTACAGGGGAACTGAAGCTTTCTTT
>.|TRBV7-9|.|TRBJ1-2
CASSLLQGVGYGYTF
TGTGCCAGCAGCCTACTACAGGGAGTCGGCTATGGCTACACCTTC
>.|TRBV28|TRBD2|TRBJ2-3
CASTPPQRGSTDTQYF
TGTGCCAGCACCCCCCCCCAGCGGGGGAGCACAGATACGCAGTATTTT
>.|TRBV9|.|TRBJ2-5
CASSVVLGETQYF
TGTGCCAGCAGCGTAGTGCTGGGCGAGACCCAGTACTTC
>.|TRBV5-4|.|TRBJ2-5
CASSPAGLESETQYF
TGTGCCAGCAGCCCTGCCGGGTTGGAATCGGAGACCCAGTACTTC
>.|TRBV6-5|.|TRBJ1-4
CASRPRKGANEKLFF
TGTGCCAGCAGGCCGAGGAAAGGGGCTAATGAAAAACTGTTTTTT
>.|TRBV7-2|TRBD2|TRBJ2-7
CASSLRLAHEQYF
TGTGCCAGCAGCTTACGACTAGCCCACGAGCAGTACTTC
>.|TRBV7-8|.|TRBJ1-5
CASSSTGSVQPQHF
TGTGCCAGCAGTTCTACAGGGTCGGTTCAGCCCCAGCATTTT
>.|TRBV7-6|.|TRBJ2-2
CASSLYGTPGTGELFF
TGTGCCAGCAGCTTATACGGGACTCCCGGAACCGGGGAGCTGTTTTTT
>.|TRBV29-1|.|TRBJ1-1
CSVRNRVPNTEAFF
TGCAGCGTTAGGAACAGGGTTCCGAACACTGAAGCTTTCTTT
>few|TRBV9|.|TRBJ1-3
CASSMRVGNTIYF
TGTGCCAGCAGCATGAGGGTTGGAAACACCATATATTTT
>.|TRBV13|.|TRBJ1-2
CASSSTYQTGYTF
TGTGCCAGCAGCTCCACCTACCAAACCGGCTACACCTTC
>.|TRBV13|.|TRBJ1-6
CASSGRGQRNSPLHF
TGTGCCAGCAGCGGAAGAGGACAGAGAAATTCACCCCTCCACTTT
>.|TRBV5-1|.|TRBJ1-2
CASSLGGNYGYTF
TGCGCCAGCAGCTTAGGCGGGAACTATGGCTACACCTTC
>.|TRBV7-9|TRBD2|TRBJ2-7
CASSSGLVYEQYF
TGTGCCAGCAGCTCAGGACTAGTCTACGAGCAGTACTTC
>once|TRBV18|TRBD2|TRBJ2-1
CASSRLAGGYNEQFF
TGTGCCAGCTCACGACTAGCGGGAGGTTACAATGAGCAGTTCTTC
>.|TRBV7-9|.|TRBJ1-1
CASSAYRPPMNTEAFF
TGTGCCAGCAGCGCATACAGGCCCCCTATGAACACTGAAGCTTTCTTT
>once|TRBV6-2/TRBV6-3|.|TRBJ1-6
CASSNRDTRISYNSPLHF
TGTGCCAGCAGCAACCGGGACACTCGAATCTCCTATAATTCACCCCTCCACTTT
>.|TRBV5-1|TRBD2|TRBJ2-7
CASSQLAGTAYEQYF
TGCGCCAGCAGTCAATTAGCGGGTACGGCCTACGAGCAGTACTTC
>.|TRBV2|TRBD1|TRBJ2-1
CASRLRTGDYNEQFF
TGTGCCAGCAGGCTTAGGACAGGGGACTACAATGAGCAGTTCTTC
>.|TRBV14|.|TRBJ1-1
CASSQPPVGLGTEAFF
TGTGCCAGCAGCCAACCCCCAGTGGGGCTAGGCACTGAAGCTTTCTTT
>.|TRBV29-1|.|TRBJ1-4
CSVEVVQGLNEKLFF
TGCAGCGTTGAAGTAGTACAGGGCCTTAATGAAAAACTGTTTTTT
>.|TRBV6-5|TRBD1|TRBJ2-1
CASSIDRGHYNEQFF
TGTGCCAGCAGTATAGACAGGGGCCATTACAATGAGCAGTTCTTC
>.|TRBV5-6|TRBD1|TRBJ2-5
CASSLVLEGTGEETQYF
TGTGCCAGCAGCTTGGTACTCGAGGGGACAGGGGAAGAGACCCAGTACTTC
>.|TRBV4-1|TRBD2|TRBJ2-7
CASSQVSTSGSYEQYF
TGCGCCAGCAGCCAAGTATCGACTAGCGGGAGCTACGAGCAGTACTTC
>.|TRBV5-8|.|TRBJ1-5
CASGRYPWPQHF
TGTGCCAGCGGGAGGTATCCTTGGCCCCAGCATTTT
>.|TRBV6-5|.|TRBJ1-2
CASNPQGQSYGYTF
TGTGCCAGCAATCCCCAGGGGCAGTCCTATGGCTACACCTTC
>.|TRBV27|.|TRBJ2-5
CASRPGIQETQYF
TGTGCCAGCAGGCCCGGGATCCAAGAGACCCAGTACTTC
>.|TRBV30|TRBD1|TRBJ2-1
CAWNRGQGRYNEQFF
TGTGCCTGGAACCGGGGACAGGGGCGTTACAATGAGCAGTTCTTC
>.|TRBV5-6|TRBD2|TRBJ2-3
CASSNEAGGSLLSDTQYF
TGTGCCAGCAGTAACGAAGCGGGAGGGTCGTTGTTATCAGATACGCAGTATTTT
>.|TRBV5-4|.|TRBJ1-4
CASSVNRNEKLFF
TGTGCCAGCAGCGTCAACAGAAATGAAAAACTGTTTTTT
>.|TRBV27|TRBD1|TRBJ1-5
CASSLGTGNQPQHF
TGTGCCAGCAGTTTAGGGACAGGGAATCAGCCCCAGCATTTT
>.|TRBV2|.|TRBJ1-5
CASGRDNQPQHF
TGTGCCAGCGGCAGGGACAATCAGCCCCAGCATTTT
>.|TRBV5-1|TRBD1|TRBJ2-7
CASSPGPIGTGGYEQYF
TGCGCCAGCAGCCCTGGACCCATCGGGACAGGGGGCTACGAGCAGTACTTC
>.|TRBV2|.|TRBJ2-7
CASRTGRGSYEQYF
TGTGCCAGCAGGACTGGCCGGGGCTCCTACGAGCAGTACTTC
>.|TRBV3-1/TRBV3-2|TRBD1|TRBJ2-7
CASRQGAYEQYF
TGTGCCAGTCGACAGGGCGCCTACGAGCAGTACTTC